This T cell receptor beta chain was documented in a study of cytomegalovirus exposure and HLA in healthy donors. The study, taken as a whole, reports: TCR sequences were mostly rare, though some public TCRs occurred in many donors. According to a subsequent analysis, TCR clusters from the first cohort were inclined to appear together in the 130 or so validation repertoires. Cytomegalovirus status, reportedly, was diagnosed with high specificity and sensitivity by the classifier. The authors confirmed in vitro that three CMV-associated chains were specific for CMV antigens.

Looked up from germline, CDR1 is SNHLY and CDR2 is FYNNEI. CDR3 length equals 12 residues. Trimming took 6 bases from V and 7 from J, leaving 9 bases between them. Details on this clone: What it binds is not known.

Clones were read by immunoSEQ multiplex PCR, and TCRdb kept only the in-frame ones, dropping some. Found here are about 130,000 clones, around nine tenths of them singletons; the top ten hold 1.5% to 2.5%. The clonotype was recovered from a woman between 18 and 29 years old in good health and CMV-seronegative. This chain joins TRBV2 and TRBJ1-4; no definite D call. The sequenced sample consisted of PBMCs. The CDR3 bases are TGTGCCAGCAGCGTCGGTGGTGAAAAACTGTTTTTT. It encodes CASSVGGEKLFF.